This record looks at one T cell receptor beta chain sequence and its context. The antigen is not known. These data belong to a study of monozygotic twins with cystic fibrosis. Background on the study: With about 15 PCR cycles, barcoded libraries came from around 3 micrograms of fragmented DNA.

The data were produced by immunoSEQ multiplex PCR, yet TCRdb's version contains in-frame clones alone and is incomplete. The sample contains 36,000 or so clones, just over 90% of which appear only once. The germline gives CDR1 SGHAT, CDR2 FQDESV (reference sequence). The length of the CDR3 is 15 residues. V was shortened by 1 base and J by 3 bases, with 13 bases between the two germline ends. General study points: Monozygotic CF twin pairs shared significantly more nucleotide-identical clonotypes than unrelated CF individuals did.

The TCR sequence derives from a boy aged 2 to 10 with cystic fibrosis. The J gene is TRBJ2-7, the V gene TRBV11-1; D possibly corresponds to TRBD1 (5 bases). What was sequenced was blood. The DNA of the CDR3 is TGTGCCAGCAGCTTAGGTGGGGCAGCCGGCTACGAGCAGTACTTC. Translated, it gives CASSLGGAAGYEQYF.